The 20 T cell receptor beta chains below come from one sample, sequenced in a study of T cell clones after liver transplantation. Some clones are missing from TCRdb's copy, which holds only in-frame ones; the method was immunoSEQ multiplex PCR. Of tens of thousands of clones listed, 60% to 80% are singletons. This sample comprised CD4+ T cells from blood, obtained at the 22-month timepoint. These TCRs come from a human patient who received a liver transplant. Some T cells may be graft donor cells.

This clone has a handful of counts. V usage is TRBV28 and J usage is TRBJ2-3, with 11 bases that match TRBD2. This CDR3 contains 16 residues. Germline CDR1 is MDHEN and CDR2 is SYDVKM. V shed 6 bases and J 3 bases; nucleotides not matched to a gene: 8. In DNA form, the CDR3 reads TGTGCCAGCAGCTCGATACTAGCGGGGGAAACAGATACGCAGTATTTT. It translates to CASSSILAGETDTQYF.

With respect to this clone: Other DNA variants within this sample encode the same CDR3. The genes are TRBV7-8 and TRBJ2-7; D may be TRBD1 (5 bases). This CDR3 is built from 12 residues. Looked up from germline, CDR1 is SGHVS and CDR2 is FQNEAQ. V shed 5 bases and J shed 6 bases, with 11 bases lying between them. For the CDR3, the DNA is TGTGCCAGCAGCCCCTCCCAGGGCGAGCAGTACTTC. It translates to CASSPSQGEQYF.

The chain couples TRBV5-6 to TRBJ2-3; TRBD2 matches at 10 bases. Germline V gives CDR1 SGHDT, CDR2 YYEEEE. The CDR3 loop spans 18 amino acids. The V gene end was trimmed by 1 base and the J gene end by 1 base; junction bases not matched to a gene: 9. CDR3 nucleotide sequence: TGTGCCAGCAGCTTGAAGACTAGCGGGCGGGGCGGCACAGATACGCAGTATTTT. It yields the protein CASSLKTSGRGGTDTQYF.

V and J are TRBV7-2 and TRBJ1-4; a possible D gene is TRBD1 (5 bases). The CDR3 runs 14 residues. Germline values: CDR1 SGHTA, CDR2 FQGNSA. The V end was cut by 4 bases, the J end by 7 bases, with 13 bases between. The CDR3, as DNA: TGTGCCAGCAGCTGGGACCCGGAGGGTGAAAAACTGTTTTTT. Protein sequence: CASSWDPEGEKLFF.

The rearrangement links TRBV19 to TRBJ2-6, with D perhaps matching TRBD1 (5 bases). The CDR3 runs 17 residues. Germline assignment: CDR1 LNHDA and CDR2 SQIVND (reference sequence). Trimming removed 3 bases from V and 2 bases from J, with 14 bases in between. CDR3 protein: CASSIMGVGAGANVLTF. In nucleotides, the CDR3 is TGTGCCAGTAGTATTATGGGCGTAGGGGCTGGGGCCAACGTCCTGACTTTC.

Only a few counts were recorded for this clone. The V call is TRBV11-2, the J call TRBJ1-6; the D is unclear. Germline V gene data show CDR1 as SGHAT and CDR2 as FQNNGV. The CDR3 loop spans 11 amino acids. Trimming shortened V by 4 bases and J by 7 bases, and 2 bases separated the two germline ends. CDR3 coding DNA: TGTGCCAGCAGCTCCAATTCACCCCTCCACTTT. Translating gives CASSSNSPLHF.

Turning to this clone: Other nucleotide sequences in the sample specify the same CDR3. The V gene is TRBV2, the J gene TRBJ1-1; D call uncertain. V was trimmed by 6 bases and J by 2 bases, leaving 4 bases between them. The CDR3 spans 11 residues. Germline CDR1 reads SNHLY; CDR2 reads FYNNEI. CDR3 DNA: TGTGCCAGCAGGGTTAACACTGAAGCTTTCTTT. It yields the protein CASRVNTEAFF.

With respect to this clone: The sample carries other DNA sequences with the same CDR3. V is TRBV9 and J is TRBJ2-2; no reliable D call. The CDR3 contains 13 residues. V lost 0 bases, J lost 4 bases, and 4 bases lay in between. CDR1 SGDLS and CDR2 YYNGEE come from the germline V gene. The DNA for the CDR3 is TGTGCCAGCAGCGTAGGCCCCACCGGGGAGCTGTTTTTT. Protein: CASSVGPTGELFF.

The chain combines TRBV28 with TRBJ1-2; D may be TRBD1 (5 bases). The CDR3 extends over 13 amino acids. Per germline, CDR1 MDHEN and CDR2 SYDVKM. The V gene lost 6 bases and the J gene lost 5 bases, with 13 bases spanning the gap. CDR3 sequence reads: CASSPQGVYGYTF. The CDR3 DNA reads as TGTGCCAGCAGCCCGCAGGGCGTATATGGCTACACCTTC.

The gene calls are TRBV28 and TRBJ2-7; perhaps TRBD1 as D (6 bases). Trimming took off 6 bases at V and 2 bases at J, with 14 bases between the two ends. The CDR3 has 14 residues. CDR1 is MDHEN, CDR2 SYDVKM, per germline. The CDR3 region has the DNA TGTGCCAGCAGACCTCAGGGGCGGACCTACGAGCAGTACTTC. It encodes CASRPQGRTYEQYF.

This chain connects TRBV4-2 to TRBJ2-7; the match to TRBD1 covers 8 bases. Germline lookup yields CDR1 LGHNA and CDR2 YNFKEQ. The CDR3 has 15 residues. The J segment lost 2 bases and the V segment lost 3 bases, leaving 6 bases of the junction unmatched. As DNA, the CDR3 is TGTGCCAGCAGCCAGGGGACAGGCCCGACCTACGAGCAGTACTTC. This translates into CASSQGTGPTYEQYF.

The rearrangement joins TRBV6-5 to TRBJ1-1; a weak D match, TRBD1 (5 bases). The V end was cut by 6 bases, the J end by 2 bases, with 13 bases between. There are 14 residues in the CDR3. Germline V CDR1 and CDR2: MNHEY, SVGAGI. CDR3 bases: TGTGCCAGCAGAACCGGGACTTCCAACACTGAAGCTTTCTTT. This encodes CASRTGTSNTEAFF.

The genes are TRBV29-1 and TRBJ1-1; a possible D gene is TRBD1 (6 bases). Germline V gene data show CDR1 as SQVTM and CDR2 as ANQGSEA. V was clipped by 7 bases and J by 1 base, with 16 bases between them. CDR3 length: 14 residues. CDR3 sequence reads: CSARGGRSNTEAFF. The CDR3 DNA is TGCAGCGCCCGCGGGGGCAGATCGAACACTGAAGCTTTCTTT.

V and J are TRBV6-5 and TRBJ1-2; D unresolved. The CDR3 length is 15 residues. Germline CDR1 MNHEY, CDR2 SVGAGI. V lost 5 bases, J lost 1 base, and 14 bases lay in between. CDR3 sequence (DNA): TGTGCCAGCAGTCCCACCGCCGCGGGTAACTATGGCTACACCTTC. Amino acids: CASSPTAAGNYGYTF.

The chain is built from TRBV20-1 and TRBJ1-2; D uncertain. Germline CDR1 reads DFQATT; CDR2 reads SNEGSKA (reference sequence). The CDR3 sequence is 11 residues long. CDR3 amino acids: CSTTPAYGYTF. The DNA of the CDR3 is TGCAGCACTACACCTGCCTATGGCTACACCTTC.

The chain is built from TRBV10-3 and TRBJ1-4; D gene uncertain. CDR1 and CDR2 from the germline V gene are ENHRY and SYGVKD. The length of the CDR3 is 13 residues. Trimming cost V 11 bases and J 4 bases, with 14 bases left between them. This CDR3 is CASGRDLNEKLFF. The CDR3 DNA sequence: TGTGCCTCGGGCCGGGATCTTAATGAAAAACTGTTTTTT.

This clone was counted a few times. This sequence joins TRBV7-9 and TRBJ2-1; 7 bases are shared with TRBD1. CDR1 and CDR2 (germline): SEHNR, FQNEAQ (reference sequence). V lost 4 bases, J lost 3 bases, and 12 bases stayed unmatched. CDR3 size: 17 residues. CDR3 bases: TGTGCCAGCAGCTCCCTTGAGGGGGCCTCATACTACAATGAGCAGTTCTTC. Translation gives CASSSLEGASYYNEQFF.

The chain employs TRBV5-4 and TRBJ1-2; D perhaps matches TRBD1 (6 bases). The germline CDR1 and CDR2 sequences are SGHNT and YYREEE (reference sequence). The CDR3 runs to 14 residues. Trimming took 4 bases from V and 1 from J, leaving 11 bases between them. The CDR3 DNA is TGTGCCAGCAGCGAGGGACAACTTAACTATGGCTACACCTTC. It encodes CASSEGQLNYGYTF.

V gene TRBV10-3 combines with J gene TRBJ2-7, with a weak D call TRBD1 (6 bases). The CDR3 covers 14 residues. The V and J ends lost 2 bases and 5 bases respectively, with 13 bases between them. Germline CDR1 ENHRY, CDR2 SYGVKD. The CDR3 DNA sequence: TGTGCCATCAGTGAGATACAGGGCCTGAACGAGCAGTACTTC. It encodes CAISEIQGLNEQYF.

The chain uses TRBV7-2 and TRBJ2-3; TRBD1 might be the D (5 bases). V lost 1 base, J lost 2 bases, and 10 bases lay in between. Germline CDR1 is SGHTA and CDR2 is FQGNSA. The CDR3 consists of 15 residues. The CDR3 loop is CASSLEARATDTQYF. CDR3 in DNA: TGTGCCAGCAGCTTAGAGGCCAGGGCCACAGATACGCAGTATTTT.